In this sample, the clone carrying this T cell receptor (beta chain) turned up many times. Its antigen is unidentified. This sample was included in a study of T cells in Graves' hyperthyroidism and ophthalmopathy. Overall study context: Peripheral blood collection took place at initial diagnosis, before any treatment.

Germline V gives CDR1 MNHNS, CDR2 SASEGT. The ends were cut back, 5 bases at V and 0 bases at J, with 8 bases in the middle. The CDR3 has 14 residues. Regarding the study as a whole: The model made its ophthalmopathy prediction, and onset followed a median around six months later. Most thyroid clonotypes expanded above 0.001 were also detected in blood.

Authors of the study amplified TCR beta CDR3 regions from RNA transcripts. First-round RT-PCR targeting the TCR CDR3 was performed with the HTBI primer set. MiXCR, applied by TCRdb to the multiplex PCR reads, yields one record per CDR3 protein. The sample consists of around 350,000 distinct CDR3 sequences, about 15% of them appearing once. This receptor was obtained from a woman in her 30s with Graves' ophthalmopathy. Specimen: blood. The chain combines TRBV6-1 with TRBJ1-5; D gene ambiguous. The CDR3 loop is CASSPLHSNQPQHF. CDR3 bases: TGTGCCAGCAGTCCGTTACATAGCAATCAGCCCCAGCATTTT.